A single sample gave rise to the 14 T cell receptor beta chains below, sequenced in a study of long-term antiretroviral therapy in people with HIV. They ran version v3.0 of the immunoSEQ assay at survey level. Clones were sequenced by immunoSEQ multiplex PCR, and TCRdb holds only the in-frame ones, with some missing. The sample includes about 20,000 clones, around three quarters seen only once; the top ten take around 13%. This material consisted of unsorted PBMCs, taken 2.9 years after starting antiretroviral therapy. These receptors all come from a woman in her 30s with HIV.

This clone appeared a single time. In the same sample, other DNA sequences code for this CDR3. The chain links TRBV4-2 to TRBJ2-3, with D unresolved. There are 14 residues in the CDR3. CDR1 LGHNA and CDR2 YNFKEQ come from the germline V gene. Trimming cost V 0 bases and J 0 bases, with 4 bases left between them. The CDR3 DNA is TGTGCCAGCAGCCAAGATTGGAGCACAGATACGCAGTATTTT. Its translation: CASSQDWSTDTQYF.

V usage is TRBV6-4 and J usage is TRBJ2-2; the D gene could be TRBD1 or TRBD2 (6 bases each). CDR3 length equals 16 residues. V was cut by 3 bases and J by 0 bases, with 11 bases left in between. In germline, CDR1 is MRHNA, CDR2 SNTAGT. The CDR3 protein is CASSEGGGPNTGELFF. DNA for the CDR3: TGTGCCAGCAGTGAGGGTGGGGGGCCGAACACCGGGGAGCTGTTTTTT.

The chain is built from TRBV5-1 and TRBJ1-6; D is undetermined. Trimming cost V 2 bases and J 7 bases, with 16 bases left between them. This CDR3 has 16 residues. The germline gives CDR1 SGHRS, CDR2 YFSETQ. The CDR3 sequence: CASSFGSRAGNSPLHF. CDR3 nucleotide sequence: TGCGCCAGCAGCTTTGGTTCCCGCGCGGGGAATTCACCCCTCCACTTT.

The V and J genes are TRBV27 and TRBJ2-2; D possibly uses TRBD1 or TRBD2 (5 bases each). The V and J ends lost 7 bases and 0 bases respectively, with 18 bases between them. Germline CDR1 reads MNHEY; CDR2 reads SMNVEV (reference sequence). The CDR3 extends over 17 amino acids. This CDR3 reads CASTLWGSPTNTGELFF. The CDR3 DNA sequence: TGTGCCAGCACCCTATGGGGGTCACCAACGAACACCGGGGAGCTGTTTTTT.

The chain couples TRBV9 to TRBJ2-5; TRBD2 is a possible D gene (6 bases). The CDR3 spans 15 residues. The V end was cut by 3 bases, the J end by 5 bases, with 17 bases between. Germline V gives CDR1 SGDLS, CDR2 YYNGEE. The CDR3 loop is CASSGGLGVWETQYF. The CDR3 DNA follows: TGTGCCAGCAGCGGGGGACTTGGTGTGTGGGAGACCCAGTACTTC.

J is TRBJ1-2 and V is TRBV6-1; D remains ambiguous. The CDR3 length is 13 residues. Germline V gene lookup returns CDR1 MNHNS and CDR2 SASEGT. Between the trimmed V and J ends, which lost 1 base and 5 bases, there was a span of 8 bases. CDR3 sequence (DNA): TGTGCCAGCAGTGAAGAGCCCGATTATGGCTACACCTTC. It codes for CASSEEPDYGYTF.

This clone was picked up a small number of times. CDR3 nucleotide sequence: TGTGCCAGCAGCCAATCACTAGCGGACCCCTATGAGCAGTTCTTC. This codes for CASSQSLADPYEQFF. This rearrangement joins TRBV4-2 to TRBJ2-1; 8 bases map to TRBD2. Germline CDR1 LGHNA, CDR2 YNFKEQ. This CDR3 is built from 15 residues. Trimming cost V 2 bases and J 8 bases; bases outside gene matches: 8.

This clone appeared a few times. This rearrangement joins TRBV5-4 to TRBJ1-6, with 10 positions matching TRBD1. Per germline, CDR1 SGHNT and CDR2 YYREEE (reference sequence). V shed 3 bases and J 10 bases; nucleotides not matched to a gene: 7. The CDR3 loop spans 15 amino acids. The CDR3 nucleotides read TGTGCCAGCAGCTCGCCCGACAGGGGGCTGTCACCCCTCCACTTT. It is translated as CASSSPDRGLSPLHF.

The CDR3 bases are TGTGCCAGCAGCCAAAGTTTGGGGAGGGGCACTGAAGCTTTCTTT. It codes for CASSQSLGRGTEAFF. This chain joins TRBV14 and TRBJ1-1, with a weak D call TRBD1 (5 bases). The CDR3 is 15 amino acids. V was clipped by 2 bases and J by 4 bases, with 14 bases between them. Germline values: CDR1 SGHDN, CDR2 FVKESK.

The chain employs TRBV5-1 and TRBJ2-1, with D perhaps matching TRBD1 (6 bases). V was clipped by 0 bases and J by 5 bases, with 6 bases between them. This CDR3 contains 13 residues. Germline V CDR1 and CDR2: SGHRS, YFSETQ. CDR3 DNA: TGCGCCAGCAGCTTGGGGACAGACAATGAGCAGTTCTTC. Amino acids: CASSLGTDNEQFF.

This sequence joins TRBV6-5 and TRBJ2-5; unclear D gene. The germline CDR1 and CDR2 sequences are MNHEY and SVGAGI. V dropped 0 bases and J dropped 0 bases, with 5 bases sitting between them. The CDR3 is 14 residues long. The CDR3 protein is CASSYSSHQETQYF. The CDR3 DNA reads as TGTGCCAGCAGTTACTCGAGCCACCAAGAGACCCAGTACTTC.

The sample holds one count of this clone. The chain links TRBV10-3 to TRBJ2-3; 7 bases match TRBD1. Trimming took 10 bases from V and 0 from J; bases not matched to a gene: 7. This CDR3 is 14 amino acids long. Germline V gene sequence: CDR1 ENHRY, CDR2 SYGVKD. The CDR3 DNA reads as TGTGCCAGCCGGGACAGTTCTAGCACAGATACGCAGTATTTT. Translation: CASRDSSSTDTQYF.

A few counts support this clone. The chain joins TRBV5-1 to TRBJ1-6, with D hard to call. This CDR3 is built from 15 residues. The V gene's germline CDR1 is SGHRS and CDR2 YFSETQ. The V and J ends lost 2 bases and 0 bases respectively, with 6 bases between them. The CDR3, as DNA: TGCGCCAGCAGCTTATCTTTCTCCTATAATTCACCCCTCCACTTT. Amino acids: CASSLSFSYNSPLHF.

This clone has a single count. The rearrangement links TRBV10-2 to TRBJ1-1, with D uncertain. Per germline, CDR1 WSHSY and CDR2 SAAADI. Trimming pared 2 bases from V and 1 base from J, leaving 8 bases between. This CDR3 has 14 amino acids. CDR3 bases: TGCGCCAGCAGTGAGAGAGCTTCGAACACTGAAGCTTTCTTT. As protein: CASSERASNTEAFF.